This entry features one TCR beta chain sequence. This clonotype was seen a handful of times. Its antigen remains unidentified. It has no much larger one-base neighbor in the sample; base qualities were not kept. The germline ends are 12 bases apart after V is trimmed by 5 bases and J by 4 bases. The CDR3 sequence holds 13 residues, the cysteine and phenylalanine included. Of the read, only the CDR3 DNA is kept; its 39 bases are in frame from base 1. Reading the germline V gene (reference sequence) gives CDR1 SEHNR and CDR2 FQNEAQ. The sample comes from a study of early T cells in non-severe SARS-CoV-2 infection (TCRdb year 2021). Background on the whole study: TCR sequencing used bulk RNA from unsorted whole blood, so alpha and beta chains could not be paired. Broad study findings and their caveats: VDJdb matching was skewed toward anti-spike CD8 responses, so virus-specific expansions were likely underestimated and private and CD4 specificities were missed.

This was a case-control study nested in a cohort of healthcare workers in London, UK, who had nasopharyngeal swab PCR tests and blood samples taken every week. Healthcare workers were recruited during the week of the UK lockdown, between 23 and 31 March 2020, and followed weekly for up to roughly 15 weeks. The library was obtained by 5' RACE. Sequencing used a NextSeq 500. Unique molecular identifiers were attached to individual cDNA molecules in the TCR library protocol so that sequencing error and PCR bias could be corrected. Sequencing covered both TCR alpha and beta chains, and within each sample the abundances of alpha and beta sequences were tightly co-correlated. As for the authors' bioinformatics: Decombinator V4 was used to annotate the V gene, J gene and CDR3 of the TCR sequences. TCRs were defined as expanded if a significant change between any two time points was detected under a Poisson model with p below 0.0001. TCR abundances were normalised to the total number of TCRs sequenced per sample and were expressed as counts per million. MAIT TCRs were defined by TRAV1-2 paired with TRAJ12, TRAJ20 or TRAJ33, and iNKT TCRs by TRAV10 paired with TRAJ18. VDJdb, accessed 1 November 2021, was searched for CMV, EBV and SARS-CoV-2 annotated TCRs, excluding TCRs annotated for multiple antigens. TCRdb passed the public sequencing reads through fastp at Q25 and MiXCR, retaining productive beta sequences. Each CDR3 protein appears once, grouped with its most common genes and DNA. V and J calls and clone size were set by TCRdb, not the authors. Present in this sample are tens of thousands of distinct CDR3 sequences, 20% to 25% of which were seen just once. 4.6% of the sample is in the top ten clones.

This material consisted of whole blood, taken at baseline. The receptor was isolated from an adult who was a healthcare worker with PCR-confirmed SARS-CoV-2 infection or an uninfected control (not recorded which). Recombination linked TRBV7-9 to TRBJ2-7, and TRBD1 may be the D gene, going by 6 matching bases. The CDR3 region reads CASSPQQGYEQYF. Read as DNA, the sequence is TGTGCCAGCAGCCCACAACAGGGATACGAGCAGTACTTC.